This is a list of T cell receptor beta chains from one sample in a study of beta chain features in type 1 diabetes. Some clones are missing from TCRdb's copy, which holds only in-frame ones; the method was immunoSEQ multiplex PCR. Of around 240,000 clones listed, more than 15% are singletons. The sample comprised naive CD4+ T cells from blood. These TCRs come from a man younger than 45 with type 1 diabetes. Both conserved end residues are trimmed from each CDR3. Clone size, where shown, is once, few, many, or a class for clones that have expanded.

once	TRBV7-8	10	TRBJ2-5	ASGTPQETQY
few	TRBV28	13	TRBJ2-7	ASSPGLAGFYEQY
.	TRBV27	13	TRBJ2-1	ASSPGTPGISEQF
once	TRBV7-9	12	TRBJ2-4	ASSSSRGQDIQY
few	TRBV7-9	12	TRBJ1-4	ASSYHQGNEKLF
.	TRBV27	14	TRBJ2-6	ASSPSQHSGANVLT
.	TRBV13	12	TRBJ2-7	ASSLLGRGNEQY
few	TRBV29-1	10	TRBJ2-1	SVEDPYNEQF
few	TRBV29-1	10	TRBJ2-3	TGATSTDTQY
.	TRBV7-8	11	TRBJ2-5	ASSLAGMLAQY
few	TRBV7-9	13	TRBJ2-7	ASGRDTLNFYEQY
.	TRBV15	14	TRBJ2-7	ATSRDVKAPKYEQY
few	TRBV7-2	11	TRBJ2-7	ASRGLAGGEQY
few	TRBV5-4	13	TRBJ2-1	ASSLAQGAYNEQF
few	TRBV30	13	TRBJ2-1	AWAEGLAAHNEQF
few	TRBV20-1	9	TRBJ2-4	SGGEENIQY
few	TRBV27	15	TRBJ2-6	ASSLEGGNSGANVLT
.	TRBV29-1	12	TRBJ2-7	SVGSSVSSYEQY
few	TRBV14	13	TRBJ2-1	ASSPGLAVYNEQF
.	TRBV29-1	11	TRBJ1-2	SVAPDRGYGYT
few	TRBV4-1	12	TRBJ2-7	ASSERDRVYEQY
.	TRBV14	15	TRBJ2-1	ASSHRIAGGTYNEQF
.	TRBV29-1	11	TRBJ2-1	SVLPGQVNEQF
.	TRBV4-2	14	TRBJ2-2	ASSQETSGTSGELF
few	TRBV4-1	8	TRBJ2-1	ASSSNEQF
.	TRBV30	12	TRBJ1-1	AWSVGQLNTEAF
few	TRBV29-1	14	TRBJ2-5	SVEFWGGGGEETQY
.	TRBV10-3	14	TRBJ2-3	AIRGTSGLRTDTQY
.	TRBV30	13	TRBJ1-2	AWNPGQSSVGGYT
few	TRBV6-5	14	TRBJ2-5	ASSYSSGTGEETQY
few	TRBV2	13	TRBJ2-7	ASAHRSNPSYEQY
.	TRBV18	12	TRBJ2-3	ASSPSPSTDTQY
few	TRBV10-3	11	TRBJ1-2	AISDRGDYGYT
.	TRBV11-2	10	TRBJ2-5	ASSSYQETQY
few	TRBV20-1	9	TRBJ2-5	SAPQGQTQY
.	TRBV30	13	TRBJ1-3	AWSPSGPEGNTIY
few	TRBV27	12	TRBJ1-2	ASSFRDSYYGYT
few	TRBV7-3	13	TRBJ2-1	ASSLTGDSYNEQF
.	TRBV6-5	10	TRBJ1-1	ASTGYSTEAF
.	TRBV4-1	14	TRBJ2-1	ASRRSGGESYNEQF
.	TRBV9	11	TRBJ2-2	ASSVGLTGELF
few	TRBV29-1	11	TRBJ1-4	SGGSGYGEKLF
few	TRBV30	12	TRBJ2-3	AWSIGRGADTQY
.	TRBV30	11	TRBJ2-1	AWRADSYNEQF
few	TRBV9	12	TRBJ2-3	ASTSGTSTDTQY
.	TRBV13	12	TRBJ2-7	ASSLNRVSYEQY
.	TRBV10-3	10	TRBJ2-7	AISEAVYEQY
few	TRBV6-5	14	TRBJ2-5	ASSYSMDRVGETQY
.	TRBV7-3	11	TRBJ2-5	ASSSRDGETQY